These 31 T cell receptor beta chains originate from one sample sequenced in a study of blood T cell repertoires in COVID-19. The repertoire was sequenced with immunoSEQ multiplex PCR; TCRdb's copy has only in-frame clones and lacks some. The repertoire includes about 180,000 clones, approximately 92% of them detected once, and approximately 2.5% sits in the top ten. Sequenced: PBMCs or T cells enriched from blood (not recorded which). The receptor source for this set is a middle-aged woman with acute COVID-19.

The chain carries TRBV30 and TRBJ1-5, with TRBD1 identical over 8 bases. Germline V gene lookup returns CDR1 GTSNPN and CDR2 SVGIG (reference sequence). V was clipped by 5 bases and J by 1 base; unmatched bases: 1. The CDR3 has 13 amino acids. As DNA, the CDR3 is TGTGCCTGGGGGGACAGGAGCAATCAGCCCCAGCATTTT. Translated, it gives CAWGDRSNQPQHF.

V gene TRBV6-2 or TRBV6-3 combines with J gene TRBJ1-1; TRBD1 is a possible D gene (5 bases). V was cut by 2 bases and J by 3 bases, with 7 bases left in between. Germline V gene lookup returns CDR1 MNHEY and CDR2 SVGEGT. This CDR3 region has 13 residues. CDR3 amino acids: CASSYGGDTEAFF. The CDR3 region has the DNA TGTGCCAGCAGTTACGGGGGGGACACTGAAGCTTTCTTT.

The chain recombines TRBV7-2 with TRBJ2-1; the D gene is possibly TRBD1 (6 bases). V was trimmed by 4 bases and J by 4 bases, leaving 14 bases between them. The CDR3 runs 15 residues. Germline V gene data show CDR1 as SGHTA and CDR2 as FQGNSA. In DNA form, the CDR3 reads TGTGCCAGCAGCTCCTCCGGGACAAAGTACAATGAGCAGTTCTTC. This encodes CASSSSGTKYNEQFF.

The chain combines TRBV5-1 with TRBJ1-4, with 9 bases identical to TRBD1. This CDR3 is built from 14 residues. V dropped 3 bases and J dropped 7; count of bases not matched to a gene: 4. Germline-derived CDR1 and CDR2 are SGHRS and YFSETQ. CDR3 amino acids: CASSSRDRAEKLFF. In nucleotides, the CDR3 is TGCGCCAGCAGCTCCCGGGACAGGGCTGAAAAACTGTTTTTT.

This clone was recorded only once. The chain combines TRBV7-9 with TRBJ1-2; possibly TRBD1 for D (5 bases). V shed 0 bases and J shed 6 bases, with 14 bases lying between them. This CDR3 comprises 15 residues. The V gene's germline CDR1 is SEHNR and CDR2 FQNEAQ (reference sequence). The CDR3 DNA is TGTGCCAGCAGCTTAGCGCGGGGGGGTGTAAATGGCTACACCTTC. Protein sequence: CASSLARGGVNGYTF.

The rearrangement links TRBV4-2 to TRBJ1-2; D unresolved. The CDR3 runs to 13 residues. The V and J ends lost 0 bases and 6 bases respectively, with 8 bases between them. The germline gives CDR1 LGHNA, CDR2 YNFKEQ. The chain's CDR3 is CASSQERRDGYTF. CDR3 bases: TGTGCCAGCAGCCAAGAGCGACGGGATGGCTACACCTTC.

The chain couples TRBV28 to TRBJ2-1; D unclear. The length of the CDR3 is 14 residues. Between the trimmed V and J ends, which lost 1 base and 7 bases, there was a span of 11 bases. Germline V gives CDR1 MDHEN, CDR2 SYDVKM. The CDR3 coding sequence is TGTGCCAGCAGTTTATCCCCTAGTTGGAATGAGCAGTTCTTC. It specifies CASSLSPSWNEQFF.

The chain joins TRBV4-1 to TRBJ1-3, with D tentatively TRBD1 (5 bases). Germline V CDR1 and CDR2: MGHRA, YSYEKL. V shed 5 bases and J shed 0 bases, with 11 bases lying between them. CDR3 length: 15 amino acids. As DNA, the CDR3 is TGCGCCAGCAGCAGAGGCGGGGGCTCTGGAAACACCATATATTTT. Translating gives CASSRGGGSGNTIYF.

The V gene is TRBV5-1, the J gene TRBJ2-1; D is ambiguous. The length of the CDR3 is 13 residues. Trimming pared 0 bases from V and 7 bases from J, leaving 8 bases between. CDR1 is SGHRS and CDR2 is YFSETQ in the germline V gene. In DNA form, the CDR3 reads TGCGCCAGCAGCTTGGGACTCCTTAATGAGCAGTTCTTC. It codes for CASSLGLLNEQFF.

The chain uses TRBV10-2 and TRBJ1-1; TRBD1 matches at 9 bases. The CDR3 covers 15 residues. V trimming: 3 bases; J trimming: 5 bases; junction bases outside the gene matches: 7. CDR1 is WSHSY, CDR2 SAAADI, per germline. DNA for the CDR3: TGCGCCAGCAGTGAAGGGACAGGGCGGGGAACTGAAGCTTTCTTT. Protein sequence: CASSEGTGRGTEAFF.

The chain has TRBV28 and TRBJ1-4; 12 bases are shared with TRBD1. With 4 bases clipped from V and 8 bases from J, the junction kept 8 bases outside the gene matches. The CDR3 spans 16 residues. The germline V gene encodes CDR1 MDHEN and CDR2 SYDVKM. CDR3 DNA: TGTGCCAGCAGTTGGAGGGACAGGGGGCGCGCGGAAAAACTGTTTTTT. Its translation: CASSWRDRGRAEKLFF. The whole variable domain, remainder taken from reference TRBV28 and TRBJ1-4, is DVKVTQSSRYLVKRTGEKVFLECVQDMDHENMFWYRQDPGLGLRLIYFSYDVKMKEKGDIPEGYSVSREKKERFSLILESASTNQTSMYLCASSWRDRGRAEKLFFGSGTQLSVL.

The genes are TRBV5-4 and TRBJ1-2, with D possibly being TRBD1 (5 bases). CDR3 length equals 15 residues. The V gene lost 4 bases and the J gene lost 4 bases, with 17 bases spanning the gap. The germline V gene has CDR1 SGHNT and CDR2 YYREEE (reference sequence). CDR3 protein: CASSPKAGPLYGYTF. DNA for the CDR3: TGTGCCAGCAGCCCCAAGGCAGGGCCCCTCTATGGCTACACCTTC.

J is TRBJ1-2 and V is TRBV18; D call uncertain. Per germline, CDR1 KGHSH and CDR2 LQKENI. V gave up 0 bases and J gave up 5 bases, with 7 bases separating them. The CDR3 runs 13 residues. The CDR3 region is CASSPPAVYGYTF. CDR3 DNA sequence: TGTGCCAGCTCACCACCGGCGGTATATGGCTACACCTTC.

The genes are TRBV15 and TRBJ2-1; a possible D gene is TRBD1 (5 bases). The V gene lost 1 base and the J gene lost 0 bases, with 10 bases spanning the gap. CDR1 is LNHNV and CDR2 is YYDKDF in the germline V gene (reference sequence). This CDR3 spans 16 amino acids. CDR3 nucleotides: TGTGCCACCAGCAGAGGGGCCCAGGGCTCCTACAATGAGCAGTTCTTC. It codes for CATSRGAQGSYNEQFF.

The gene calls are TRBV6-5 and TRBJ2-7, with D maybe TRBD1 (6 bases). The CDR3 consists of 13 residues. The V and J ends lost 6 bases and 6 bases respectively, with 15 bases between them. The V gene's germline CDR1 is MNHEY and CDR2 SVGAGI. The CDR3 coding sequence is TGTGCCAGCAGATCGCTTGACAGGACCGAGCAGTACTTC. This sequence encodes CASRSLDRTEQYF.

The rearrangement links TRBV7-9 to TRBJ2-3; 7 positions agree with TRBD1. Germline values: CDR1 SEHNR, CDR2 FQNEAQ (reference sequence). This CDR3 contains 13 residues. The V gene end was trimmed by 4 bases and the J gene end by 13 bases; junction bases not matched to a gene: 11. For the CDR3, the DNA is TGTGCCAGCAGCTCAACAGGGGACATAGTTGAGTATTTT. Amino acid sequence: CASSSTGDIVEYF.

CDR3 sequence (DNA): TGCGCCAGCAGCCCGACTTCGGCTTCCTACAATGAGCAGTTCTTC. Translation gives CASSPTSASYNEQFF. The chain carries TRBV5-1 and TRBJ2-1; no reliable D call. Germline CDR1 SGHRS, CDR2 YFSETQ. V gave up 4 bases and J gave up 1 base, with 12 bases separating them. This CDR3 is built from 15 residues.

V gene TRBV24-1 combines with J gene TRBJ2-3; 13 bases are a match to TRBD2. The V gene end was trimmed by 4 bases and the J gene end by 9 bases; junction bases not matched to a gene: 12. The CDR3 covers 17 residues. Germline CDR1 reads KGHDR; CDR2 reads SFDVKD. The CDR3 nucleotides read TGTGCCACCAGTGACCCCGACGAGGGACTAGCGGGAAGAACGCAGTATTTT. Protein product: CATSDPDEGLAGRTQYF.

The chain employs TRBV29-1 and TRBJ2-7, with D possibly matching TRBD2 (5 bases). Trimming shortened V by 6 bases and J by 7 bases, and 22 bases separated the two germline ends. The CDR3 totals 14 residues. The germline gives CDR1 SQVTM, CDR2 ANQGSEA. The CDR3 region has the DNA TGCAGCGTGGCCTGGGGAGATCTAATAGGAGAGCAGTACTTC. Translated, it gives CSVAWGDLIGEQYF.

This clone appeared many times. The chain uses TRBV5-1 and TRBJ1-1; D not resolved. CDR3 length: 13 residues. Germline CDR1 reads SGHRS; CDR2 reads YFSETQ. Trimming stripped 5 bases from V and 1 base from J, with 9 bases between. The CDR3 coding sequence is TGCGCCAGCAGTCCACAGCAGAACACTGAAGCTTTCTTT. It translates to CASSPQQNTEAFF.

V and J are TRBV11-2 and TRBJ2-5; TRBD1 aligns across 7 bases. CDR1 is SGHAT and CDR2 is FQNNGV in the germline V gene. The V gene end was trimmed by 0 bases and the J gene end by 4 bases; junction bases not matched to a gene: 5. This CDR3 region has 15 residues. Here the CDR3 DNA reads TGTGCCAGCAGCTTAGACAGGGGGAAGGGAGAGACCCAGTACTTC. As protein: CASSLDRGKGETQYF.

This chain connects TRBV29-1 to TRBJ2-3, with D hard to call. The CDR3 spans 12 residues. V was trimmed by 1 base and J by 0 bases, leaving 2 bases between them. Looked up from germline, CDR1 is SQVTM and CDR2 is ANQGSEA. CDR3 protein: CSVEASTDTQYF. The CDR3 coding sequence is TGCAGCGTTGAAGCGAGCACAGATACGCAGTATTTT.

This CDR3 reads CSVEGAGYGYTF. The CDR3 bases are TGCAGCGTGGAGGGGGCCGGCTATGGCTACACCTTC. This chain links TRBV29-1 with TRBJ1-2; 7 bases agree with TRBD1. The CDR3 runs to 12 residues. V lost 6 bases to trimming and J lost 4 bases; unmatched junction nucleotides: 5. Germline V gene lookup returns CDR1 SQVTM and CDR2 ANQGSEA.

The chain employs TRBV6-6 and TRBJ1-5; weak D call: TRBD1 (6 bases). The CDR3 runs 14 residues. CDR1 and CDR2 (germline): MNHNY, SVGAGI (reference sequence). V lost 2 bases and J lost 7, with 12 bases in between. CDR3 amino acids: CASSYGTRIQPQHF. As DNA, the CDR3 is TGTGCCAGCAGTTACGGGACAAGAATCCAGCCCCAGCATTTT.

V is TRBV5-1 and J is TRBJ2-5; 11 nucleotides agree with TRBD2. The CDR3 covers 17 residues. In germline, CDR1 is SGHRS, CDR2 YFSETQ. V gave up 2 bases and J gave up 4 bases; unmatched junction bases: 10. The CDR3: CASSFPGTSGGGETQYF. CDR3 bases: TGCGCCAGCAGCTTCCCCGGGACTAGCGGAGGCGGAGAGACCCAGTACTTC.

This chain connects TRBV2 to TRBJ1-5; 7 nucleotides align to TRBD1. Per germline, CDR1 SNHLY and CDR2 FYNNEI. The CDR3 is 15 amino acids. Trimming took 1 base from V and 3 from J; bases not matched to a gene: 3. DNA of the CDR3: TGTGCCAGCAGTGAAGGTGGACAGGACAATCAGCCCCAGCATTTT. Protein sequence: CASSEGGQDNQPQHF. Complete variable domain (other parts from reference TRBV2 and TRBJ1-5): EPEVTQTPSHQVTQMGQEVILRCVPISNHLYFYWYRQILGQKVEFLVSFYNNEISEKSEIFDDQFSVERPDGSNFTLKIRSTKLEDSAMYFCASSEGGQDNQPQHFGDGTRLSIL.

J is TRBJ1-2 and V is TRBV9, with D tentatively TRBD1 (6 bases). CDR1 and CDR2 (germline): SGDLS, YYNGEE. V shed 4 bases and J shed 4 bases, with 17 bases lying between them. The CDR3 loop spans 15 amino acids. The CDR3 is CASSTSSGTPYGYTF. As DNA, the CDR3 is TGTGCCAGCAGCACCTCCTCCGGGACACCCTATGGCTACACCTTC. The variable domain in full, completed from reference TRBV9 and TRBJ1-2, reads DSGVTQTPKHLITATGQRVTLRCSPRSGDLSVYWYQQSLDQGLQFLIQYYNGEERAKGNILERFSAQQFPDLHSELNLSSLELGDSALYFCASSTSSGTPYGYTFGSGTRLTVV.

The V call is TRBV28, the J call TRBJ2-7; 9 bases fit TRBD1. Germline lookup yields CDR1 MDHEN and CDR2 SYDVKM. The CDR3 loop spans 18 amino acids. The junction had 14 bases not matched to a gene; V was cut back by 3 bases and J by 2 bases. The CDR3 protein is CASSFASVGQGIAYEQYF. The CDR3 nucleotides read TGTGCCAGCAGTTTCGCCTCCGTCGGACAGGGGATAGCCTACGAGCAGTACTTC.

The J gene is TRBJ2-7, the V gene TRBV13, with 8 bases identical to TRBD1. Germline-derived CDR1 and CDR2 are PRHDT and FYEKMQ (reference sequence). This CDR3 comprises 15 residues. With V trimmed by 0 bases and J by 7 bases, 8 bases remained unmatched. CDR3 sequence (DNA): TGTGCCAGCAGCTTAGGCCTCGGGACAGGAGGAGAGCAGTACTTC. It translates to CASSLGLGTGGEQYF. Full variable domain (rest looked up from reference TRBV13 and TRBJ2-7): AAGVIQSPRHLIKEKRETATLKCYPIPRHDTVYWYQQGPGQDPQFLISFYEKMQSDKGSIPDRFSAQQFSDYHSELNMSSLELGDSALYFCASSLGLGTGGEQYFGPGTRLTVT.

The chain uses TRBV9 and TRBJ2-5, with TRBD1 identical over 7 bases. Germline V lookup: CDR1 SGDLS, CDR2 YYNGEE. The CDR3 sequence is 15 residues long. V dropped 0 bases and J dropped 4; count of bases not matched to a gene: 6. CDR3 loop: CASSVEGAGGETQYF. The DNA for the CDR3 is TGTGCCAGCAGCGTAGAAGGGGCAGGGGGAGAGACCCAGTACTTC.

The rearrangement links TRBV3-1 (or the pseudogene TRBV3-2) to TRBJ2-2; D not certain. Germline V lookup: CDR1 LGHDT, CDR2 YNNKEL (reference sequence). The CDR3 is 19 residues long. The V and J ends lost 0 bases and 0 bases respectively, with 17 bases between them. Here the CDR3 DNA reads TGTGCCAGCAGCCAAGATGTCTGGTCGGCAACTACGAACACCGGGGAGCTGTTTTTT. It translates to CASSQDVWSATTNTGELFF.